These 17 T cell receptor beta chains originate from one sample sequenced in a study of blood T cell repertoires in COVID-19. Using immunoSEQ multiplex PCR, the repertoire was profiled, and TCRdb retains in-frame clones only, with some absent. The sample holds hundreds of thousands of clones, 80% to 90% seen once. The sequenced material came from PBMCs or T cells enriched from blood (not recorded which). The receptor source for this set is a man under 40 who had recovered from COVID-19.

The chain joins TRBV9 to TRBJ2-7; no clear D gene. V was pared by 0 bases and J by 7 bases, with 14 bases between. The germline CDR1 and CDR2 sequences are SGDLS and YYNGEE. CDR3 length: 14 residues. The CDR3 here is CASSVGARNQEQYF. DNA of the CDR3: TGTGCCAGCAGCGTAGGGGCCCGAAATCAGGAGCAGTACTTC.

The chain combines TRBV28 with TRBJ2-2; 9 bases line up with TRBD2. The CDR3 runs to 15 residues. Unmatched junction bases numbered 4, after V lost 8 bases and J lost 0 bases. In germline, CDR1 is MDHEN, CDR2 SYDVKM. The DNA for the CDR3 is TGTGCCAGCGGAATAGCGGGAGCGAACACCGGGGAGCTGTTTTTT. Amino acids: CASGIAGANTGELFF.

This clone showed up just once. The rearrangement links TRBV7-9 to TRBJ2-3; TRBD1 is a possible D gene (6 bases). Trimming shortened V by 4 bases and J by 0 bases, and 11 bases separated the two germline ends. The CDR3 is made up of 15 amino acids. Germline V gene sequence: CDR1 SEHNR, CDR2 FQNEAQ (reference sequence). The CDR3 nucleotides read TGTGCCAGCAGCTCATTTAGGGGGAGCACAGATACGCAGTATTTT. As protein: CASSSFRGSTDTQYF.

V and J are TRBV9 and TRBJ2-7; weak D call: TRBD2 (6 bases). Deletions cut 0 bases from V and 7 bases from J, with 17 bases between. The CDR3 consists of 15 residues. Germline lookup yields CDR1 SGDLS and CDR2 YYNGEE. The CDR3 DNA follows: TGTGCCAGCAGCGTAGTTGCCGGCGGGATGAGTGAGCAGTACTTC. Protein product: CASSVVAGGMSEQYF.

The V gene is TRBV10-1, the J gene TRBJ1-4; TRBD1 matches 7 bases. V dropped 4 bases and J dropped 6; count of bases not matched to a gene: 5. The CDR3 loop spans 14 amino acids. CDR1 is WNHNN and CDR2 is SYGVQD in the germline V gene (reference sequence). CDR3: CASSAGTEYEKLFF. CDR3 DNA: TGCGCCAGCAGTGCCGGGACAGAATATGAAAAACTGTTTTTT.

V usage is TRBV18 and J usage is TRBJ1-2; D possibly corresponds to TRBD1 (5 bases). CDR1 is KGHSH and CDR2 is LQKENI in the germline V gene. There are 14 residues in the CDR3. The ends were cut back, 3 bases at V and 1 base at J, with 9 bases in the middle. The CDR3 loop reads CASSPSQDNYGYTF. CDR3 coding DNA: TGTGCCAGCTCACCGTCACAGGATAACTATGGCTACACCTTC.

The chain carries TRBV7-6 and TRBJ2-2; possibly TRBD2 for D (5 bases). Looked up from germline, CDR1 is SGHVS and CDR2 is FNYEAQ. This CDR3 has 16 residues. V lost 1 base and J 4 bases, leaving 13 bases between the germline ends. The CDR3: CASSLERTGFTGELFF. The CDR3 DNA reads as TGTGCCAGCAGCTTAGAAAGGACTGGATTCACCGGGGAGCTGTTTTTT.

This chain links TRBV5-4 with TRBJ1-6, with 11 nucleotides matching TRBD1. V shed 0 bases, J shed 14 bases, and the junction held 10 bases outside the gene matches. This CDR3 has 16 residues. Germline values: CDR1 SGHNT, CDR2 YYREEE (reference sequence). CDR3 nucleotides: TGTGCCAGCAGCTTGGCCATGGACAGGGGGCCCCTAGCCCTCCACTTT. It encodes CASSLAMDRGPLALHF. The whole variable domain, remainder taken from reference TRBV5-4 and TRBJ1-6, is ETGVTQSPTHLIKTRGQQVTLRCSSQSGHNTVSWYQQALGQGPQFIFQYYREEENGRGNFPPRFSGLQFPNYSSELNVNALELDDSALYLCASSLAMDRGPLALHFGNGTRLTVT.

This chain connects TRBV4-1 to TRBJ1-3; D call uncertain. This CDR3 contains 16 residues. From germline, CDR1 is MGHRA and CDR2 YSYEKL. Trimming took 0 bases from V and 0 from J, leaving 9 bases between them. The CDR3 nucleotides read TGCGCCAGCAGCCAAGACGACACCTTCTCTGGAAACACCATATATTTT. Its translation: CASSQDDTFSGNTIYF.

V and J are TRBV4-3 and TRBJ1-1; perhaps TRBD1 as D (6 bases). The CDR3 is 15 residues long. CDR1 LGHNA and CDR2 YSLEER come from the germline V gene. Trimming shortened V by 3 bases and J by 4 bases, and 15 bases separated the two germline ends. CDR3 sequence: CASSQAQGIGTEAFF. As DNA, the CDR3 is TGCGCCAGCAGCCAGGCCCAGGGGATAGGCACTGAAGCTTTCTTT.

V usage is TRBV6-2 or TRBV6-3 and J usage is TRBJ2-6; tentatively, D is TRBD2 (6 bases). Germline loops: CDR1 MNHEY, CDR2 SVGEGT. The CDR3 extends over 16 amino acids. V lost 1 base and J lost 2, with 9 bases in between. CDR3 region: CASSYFGGTGANVLTF. The CDR3 DNA sequence: TGTGCCAGCAGTTACTTTGGGGGGACTGGGGCCAACGTCCTGACTTTC.

The chain couples TRBV4-1 to TRBJ1-5; D unresolved. V lost 0 bases, J lost 6 bases, and 6 bases lay in between. Germline V CDR1 and CDR2: MGHRA, YSYEKL. CDR3 length equals 13 residues. The CDR3 protein is CASSQDPVQPQHF. CDR3 bases: TGCGCCAGCAGCCAAGATCCGGTTCAGCCCCAGCATTTT.

The sample holds one count of this clone. The V call is TRBV2, the J call TRBJ2-1; D is possibly TRBD2 (6 bases). This CDR3 comprises 15 residues. V was trimmed by 7 bases and J by 0 bases, leaving 13 bases between them. In germline, CDR1 is SNHLY, CDR2 FYNNEI. CDR3 amino acids: CASKRQTSSYNEQFF. CDR3 bases: TGTGCCAGCAAACGACAGACTAGCTCCTACAATGAGCAGTTCTTC.

This chain uses TRBV27 with TRBJ2-5; TRBD1 matches 8 bases. Trimming took 6 bases from V and 7 from J; bases not matched to a gene: 7. The CDR3 covers 13 residues. Germline V CDR1 and CDR2: MNHEY, SMNVEV (reference sequence). CDR3 residues: CASRRPGTGTQYF. CDR3 DNA sequence: TGTGCCAGCAGGCGTCCCGGGACAGGGACCCAGTACTTC.

V is TRBV18 and J is TRBJ1-5; D is unresolved. The length of the CDR3 is 16 residues. V was pared by 3 bases and J by 1 base, with 13 bases between. Looked up from germline, CDR1 is KGHSH and CDR2 is LQKENI. Here the CDR3 DNA reads TGTGCCAGCTCACCCTACCCCTTTTTGAGCAATCAGCCCCAGCATTTT. Translated, it gives CASSPYPFLSNQPQHF.

V and J are TRBV7-6 and TRBJ2-5; 7 nucleotides align to TRBD2. CDR1 is SGHVS and CDR2 is FNYEAQ in the germline V gene. V dropped 1 base and J dropped 5; count of bases not matched to a gene: 25. CDR3 length equals 21 residues. CDR3 sequence (DNA): TGTGCCAGCAGCTTAGGAATTGGTGGCTGGCTTGTCACTAGCGTCTTTGAGACCCAGTACTTC. Amino acid sequence: CASSLGIGGWLVTSVFETQYF.

V usage is TRBV24-1 and J usage is TRBJ1-5; tentative D call: TRBD1 (5 bases). V was pared by 2 bases and J by 3 bases, with 7 bases between. The CDR3 length is 14 residues. The V gene's germline CDR1 is KGHDR and CDR2 SFDVKD. CDR3 DNA: TGTGCCACCAGTGATTCAGGGAACAATCAGCCCCAGCATTTT. It is translated as CATSDSGNNQPQHF.